The present TCR beta chain was sequenced within a study of cytomegalovirus exposure and HLA in healthy donors (dated by TCRdb to 2017 to 2019). In terms of the full investigation: An earlier analysis of approximately 640 of the donors reported roughly 300 Gb of sequence data and approximately 110 million unique TCR beta sequences from 150 million to 200 million T cells. The study aimed to test whether signatures of past pathogen exposure could be identified by cataloging public T cell receptors. In the later analysis, no new phenotypic data were used to find candidate immune exposures; instead, reliance was placed on TCR beta sequences and their occurrence across donors. The study used immunosequencing to profile the T cell repertoires of approximately 630 subjects and linked those repertoires to cytomegalovirus serostatus. An earlier analysis of around 580 of the donors used high-throughput TCR beta sequencing to judge whether each TCR beta V gene segment behaved as functional or pseudogenic. Besides the first cohort of about 730 subjects, a separate validation cohort made up of 120 different subjects was used. Roughly 5 DR-DQ haplotypes were handled as single units for association and clustering, since linkage in the cohort was strong. In a later genetic analysis, genome-wide SNP genotypes for about three fifths of the roughly 670 donors were used, and that subset was treated as a discovery cohort. All discovery cohort repertoires had been generated on a single sequencing platform. HLA typing included class I and class II loci at four-digit resolution. An early release that covered approximately 600 HLA-typed donors contained around 330 gigabases of sequencing data and 85 million to 100 million unique TCR sequences. Of the 300 to 500 genotyped donors, 75% to 85% were placed in the genetic ancestry cluster associated with self-reported Caucasian donors. To predict cytomegalovirus infection status, the study combined high-throughput TCR immunosequencing, statistical association of individual TCRs with disease status, and machine learning. The number of donors typed differed by locus, with roughly 629-640 for A, B, C, DRB1 and DQB1, 522 for DQA1, 600 to 610 for DPA1, and approximately 470 for DPB1. A later analysis re-analyzed previously published TCR beta repertoires from 650 to 800 donors and added high-resolution HLA genotyping to study TCR occurrence patterns. Donor age, sex, ethnicity and CMV serostatus were compiled alongside the repertoire data. Across approximately 400 genotyped donors of the cohort, an average of about 240,000 unique TCR beta nucleotide sequences per donor were sequenced, and roughly 20% of those sequences were non-productive. Study-wide conclusions, independent of this receptor: Compared with equally common non-associated chains, HLA-associated TCR beta chains in a later analysis were more clonally expanded and had lower generation probabilities. The study gave a list of some 150 TCR beta chains associated with cytomegalovirus. In both the original and validation cohorts, the classifier was reported to diagnose cytomegalovirus status with high specificity and sensitivity. In a later genetic analysis, a missense DCLRE1C variant was associated with V-gene and J-gene trimming of TCR beta chains, and the association was replicated in an independent cohort. According to a later analysis, parvovirus B19, influenza, CMV and Epstein-Barr virus appeared linked to several top co-occurrence clusters. Most CMV-associated TCR beta chains appeared to be HLA-restricted in a later analysis, and the HLA associations seemed to be driven largely by CMV exposure. A further reported finding was that TCR beta sequences accurately predicted the HLA-A and HLA-B alleles for most subjects in the first cohort. The sequencing pipeline was judged likely to have produced a cluster of highly shared sequence variants as a technical artifact. Because some donors lacked HLA typing at each locus, the association tests relied only on the typed subset. In vitro tests confirmed that a few of the cytomegalovirus-associated TCR beta chains recognize cytomegalovirus antigens. Roughly uniform sequencing depth across donors was assumed in presence/absence analyses, although this assumption may not hold. According to a later genetic analysis, donors in an Asian-associated ancestry cluster had fewer N-insertions in productive TCRs than the approximately 710-donor mean. In this cohort, only TCR beta chains were sequenced, and detectable features were limited by the absence of alpha or paired-chain data. At a false discovery rate of 0.05, a later analysis linked under 20,000 TCR beta sequences to specific HLA alleles. Strong co-occurrence of HLA alleles, especially DR and DQ, made assigning TCR associations to individual alleles difficult. Immune exposure information for the cohort was limited to CMV serostatus. Correlated functional status among segregating V segments might be attributable to linkage disequilibrium, but an unknown experimental factor could not be ruled out. While some public TCRs were present in many individuals, most TCR sequences turned up only very rarely across donors. An earlier analysis of roughly 570 of the donors showed that most TCR beta V segments appeared in productive rearrangements either about 87% or about 30% of the time, which broadly matched IMGT annotations. Over 15 rarely observed V segments, including chromosome 9 orphons, were excluded from the earlier analysis of almost 600 of the donors because counts were too low. The authors suggested that the approach could potentially be generalized to other disease states and immunological phenotypes. In a later analysis, TCR association rates were found to vary across HLA loci, with the most associated TCRs seen for DRB1 alleles and the fewest for HLA-C alleles.

Turning to this clone: Its antigen is not yet known. Per-nucleotide qualities are absent, and no much larger clonotype sits a single base away.

The cohort consisted of some 730 healthy bone marrow donors. At the time of sampling, every cohort member was nominally healthy, though immune exposures that went unrecorded were likely present. The donor tested CMV seronegative and was one of the 352 seronegative cohort members. A peripheral blood sample was collected from each donor, and TCR beta sequencing was performed on peripheral blood mononuclear cells. The Qiagen DNeasy Blood Extraction Kit was used to extract genomic DNA from the blood cell samples. To prepare the library, the immunoSEQ multiplex PCR assay was applied. For the multiplex PCR, a mixture combining 60 forward primers for TCR Vbeta segments and 13 reverse primers for TCR Jbeta segments was used. The CDR3 region of rearranged TCR beta genes was amplified from genomic DNA with a multiplex PCR assay. On the Illumina HiSeq System, the amplified TCR beta libraries were sequenced as 87-base-pair reads. As for how the authors treated the data: Across the 666 repertoires, a later analysis counted 78 million or so unique TCR beta chains, roughly 11 million of which were shared by at least two donors. A nearest-neighbor algorithm error-corrected the raw reads and collapsed the reads into unique sequences, merging closely related sequences to remove PCR and sequencing errors. To assign V, D and J gene segments, CDR3 sequences were aligned to IMGT reference sequences. For a sequence to be retained, at least a six-nucleotide match to both a V gene segment and a J gene segment was required. A rearrangement was called productive if the CDR3 had no stop codons and remained in frame with V and J, and every other rearrangement was called non-productive. CDR3 was defined by IMGT convention, running from the second conserved V-encoded cysteine to the conserved J-encoded phenylalanine. The earlier analysis of about 610 of the donors excluded any sequence lacking an unambiguous match to a single V gene segment. An earlier analysis of 500 to 600 of the donors classified V segments as functional when productive rearrangements were above 56.7% and as segregating when the standard deviation between donors was above 5%. To diagnose cytomegalovirus status from the catalog of TCR beta chain sequences, a statistical classification framework was built. A later analysis assigned V and J genes by comparing TCR nucleotide sequences with IMGT/GENE-DB human TR gene sequences. Using the TCRdist pipeline, a later analysis assigned CDR3 sequences along with most-parsimonious VDJ recombination scenarios. In a later analysis, every TCR beta chain was defined by the combination of its CDR3 amino acid sequence and its V-gene family, and reads without a unique V-gene family were dropped. As a way to deal with suspected cross-contamination and a sequencing artifact, a later analysis dropped roughly 620 nucleotide sequences that were highly shared and had low generation probability. In a later analysis, a clonal expansion index for each public chain was calculated from normalized within-repertoire ranks of inferred template counts. In a later analysis, generation probabilities were computed using a VDJ recombination model fitted to out-of-frame rearrangements, and the results were checked against IGoR. In a later analysis, hypergeometric tests were used to score TCR-TCR, TCR-HLA and TCR-CMV co-occurrence, with a repertoire-size bias correction applied to TCR pairs. To estimate false discovery rates, a later analysis permuted the HLA or CMV assignments 20 times. In a later analysis, co-occurring TCRs were grouped using DBSCAN, and TCRdist sequence similarity was added for clustering within HLA-allele-positive subsets. Co-occurrence clustering excluded repertoires with fewer than 30,000 or more than 120,000 public chains, plus five with anomalous nucleotide sharing. Imported from immuneACCESS, the table was reduced by TCRdb to in-frame sequences with V and J called. These copies leave out some clones; in studies compared against another copy, an unresolved V gene accounts for under half, and the cause of the remainder is not known. That table gives V, J and clone size, and the DNA gave D and trimming. The sample table shows about 150,000 clones, and about 81% are seen once. The ten largest clones take up approximately 6.8% of the sample.

Sequencing used PBMCs. The source of this sequence is a man younger than 45 in good health and CMV-seronegative.

The CDR3 reads CASSTTGGWELFF. The DNA sequence follows: TGTGCCAGCAGTACCACAGGGGGCTGGGAGCTGTTTTTT. The sequence joins TRBV27 to TRBJ2-2; 9 central nucleotides agree with TRBD1. V lost 5 bases and J lost 9 bases, and the count of bases not matched to a germline gene is 4. The CDR3, cysteine through phenylalanine, is 13 amino acids long. Only the CDR3 region is kept as DNA, spanning 39 bases read in frame from base 1. CDR1 and CDR2 are read off the germline V gene (reference sequence) as MNHEY and SMNVEV.